This T cell receptor beta chain was obtained from a study of early T cells in non-severe SARS-CoV-2 infection. Overall study context: Chains were not paired, and sequencing was done on bulk RNA from unsorted whole blood.

Overall study findings and caveats: Anti-spike CD8 responses were favored in VDJdb matching, and private and CD4 specificities were missed.

This clonotype was recorded a few times. What it binds is unknown. Germline V lookup: CDR1 MNHNY, CDR2 SVGAGI (reference sequence). CDR3 length: 13 residues. J gave up 5 bases and V 4 bases, and 2 bases lay outside the gene matches. Separate cDNA molecules each had unique molecular identifiers attached to them. TCRdb processed the 5' RACE reads anew with MiXCR; each CDR3 protein has one entry. The sample yields about 80,000 distinct CDR3 sequences, 9% to 15% seen once. The material sequenced was whole blood, taken at baseline. The chain employs TRBV6-6 and TRBJ1-5; 7 nucleotides agree with TRBD1. The TCR sequence derives from an adult who was a healthcare worker with PCR-confirmed SARS-CoV-2 infection or an uninfected control (not recorded which). The donor label of this sample is uncertain. CDR3 coding DNA: TGTGCCAGCAGTTCACAGGGGTATCAGCCCCAGCATTTT. Its protein is CASSSQGYQPQHF.